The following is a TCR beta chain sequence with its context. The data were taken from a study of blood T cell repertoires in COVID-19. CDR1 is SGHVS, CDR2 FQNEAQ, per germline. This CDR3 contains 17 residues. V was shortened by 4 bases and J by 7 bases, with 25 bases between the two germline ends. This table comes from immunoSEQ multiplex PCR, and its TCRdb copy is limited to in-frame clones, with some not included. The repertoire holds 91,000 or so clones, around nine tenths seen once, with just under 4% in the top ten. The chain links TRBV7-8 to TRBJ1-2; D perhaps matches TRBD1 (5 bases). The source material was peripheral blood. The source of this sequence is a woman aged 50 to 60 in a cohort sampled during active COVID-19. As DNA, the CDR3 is TGTGCCAGCAGCTCCCTGCGTGTGGGGTCCAGCAGGGTTGGCTACACCTTC. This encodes CASSSLRVGSSRVGYTF.